The text below deals with one T cell receptor beta chain. These data belong to a study of blood T cell repertoires in COVID-19. Across the whole study: Samples came from the United States, Italy and Spain, spanning acute and convalescent COVID-19. Nucleic acid was either cDNA or gDNA, and it came from T cells, B-cell-depleted T cells, or PBMCs.

Source study methods: The authors estimated nucleated cell counts from reference gene primer amplification. The repertoire was sequenced with immunoSEQ multiplex PCR; TCRdb's copy has only in-frame clones and lacks some. V, J and clone size derive from that table, while D and trimming were established from the DNA sequence. The sample lists approximately 190,000 clones; almost 85% were seen once. The sequencing input was peripheral blood. The TCR was taken from an older woman with active or convalescent COVID-19.

The CDR3 DNA reads TGTGCCAGCAGTATTAGACAGGTGAACACTGAAGCTTTCTTT. This encodes CASSIRQVNTEAFF. This chain joins TRBV28 and TRBJ1-1; D is possibly TRBD1 (6 bases). V was trimmed by 5 bases and J by 0 bases, leaving 10 bases between them. Germline CDR1 and CDR2: MDHEN and SYDVKM. The CDR3 sequence is 14 residues long. The whole variable domain, remainder taken from reference TRBV28 and TRBJ1-1, is DVKVTQSSRYLVKRTGEKVFLECVQDMDHENMFWYRQDPGLGLRLIYFSYDVKMKEKGDIPEGYSVSREKKERFSLILESASTNQTSMYLCASSIRQVNTEAFFGQGTRLTVV.